The rows below give T cell receptor beta chains drawn from one sample of a study of blood T cell repertoires in COVID-19. Repertoires were generated with immunoSEQ multiplex PCR, while TCRdb's copy carries only in-frame clones and drops some. The sample comprises about 270,000 clones, approximately 89% of which are singletons, and about 8.8% rests with the top ten. Sequencing input: peripheral blood. These receptors originate from a man aged 40-55 years with active or convalescent COVID-19. Both conserved end residues are part of each CDR3. D genes are given only for firm matches. Only part of the rows carry a size: once, few, many, or a class if the clone is expanded.

TRBJ1-1 | TRBV28 | NA | NA | TGTGCCAGCAGTCCCCGAGAGGGGAGGGGTTCTGAAGCTTTCTTT | CASSPREGRGSEAFF
TRBJ2-7 | TRBV27 | NA | TRBD2 | TGTGCCAGCAGTTTATCCGGACTAGCGGTTAGCTCCTACGAGCAGTACTTC | CASSLSGLAVSSYEQYF
TRBJ1-1 | TRBV28 | NA | NA | TGTGCCAGCACCCCAGGAGGGGCGATAACTGAAGCTTTCTTT | CASTPGGAITEAFF
TRBJ2-5 | TRBV19 | few | NA | TGTGCCAGTAGTTTGGTTCGTGGGGCAGAAGAGACCCAGTACTTC | CASSLVRGAEETQYF
TRBJ2-2 | TRBV5-5 | NA | NA | TGTGCCAGCAGGTTACCGGGGACCGGGGAGCTGTTTTTT | CASRLPGTGELFF
TRBJ1-5 | TRBV19 | NA | TRBD1 | TGTGCCAGTAGTATAACCGGGACAGGGCTGCGTCAGCCCCAGCATTTT | CASSITGTGLRQPQHF
TRBJ1-1 | TRBV5-1 | NA | TRBD1 | TGCGCCAGCAGCCTGAGAACAGGGGATCAAGCTTTCTTT | CASSLRTGDQAFF
TRBJ2-1 | TRBV11-2 | NA | NA | TGTGCCAGCAGCTTAGATCAGGACGGGGCCTACAATGAGCAGTTCTTC | CASSLDQDGAYNEQFF
TRBJ1-1 | TRBV5-6 | NA | NA | TGTGCCAGCAGCCCGTCGGGGGGCTATATGAACACTGAAGCTTTCTTT | CASSPSGGYMNTEAFF
TRBJ1-6 | TRBV13 | few | NA | TGTGCCAGCAGTCCCCTCCCCGCAGGGCGCTTAGGTTCACCCCTCCACTTT | CASSPLPAGRLGSPLHF
TRBJ1-3 | TRBV12-3/TRBV12-4 | NA | NA | TGTGCCGGTTCAGGGTATGGAAACACCATATATTTT | CAGSGYGNTIYF
TRBJ2-3 | TRBV11-3 | NA | NA | TGTGCCAGCAGCTTAGTGCAGGGACAAGATACGCAGTATTTT | CASSLVQGQDTQYF
TRBJ1-1 | TRBV4-1 | NA | NA | TGCGCCAGCAGCCAAGCTTCACCACAGCCCGTTTCCGAAGCTTTCTTT | CASSQASPQPVSEAFF
TRBJ2-2 | TRBV30 | few | TRBD2 | TGTGCCTGGAGTGTTGCGGGAGGTCCCGGGGAGCTGTTTTTT | CAWSVAGGPGELFF
TRBJ1-1 | TRBV6-5 | NA | TRBD1 | TGTGCCAGCAGTAGGGTTACAGGGGGCACTGAAGCTTTCTTT | CASSRVTGGTEAFF
TRBJ1-2 | TRBV5-1 | NA | NA | TGCGCCAGCAGCTCCACCCTCGGGGGAGTAGGCTACACCTTC | CASSSTLGGVGYTF
TRBJ2-7 | TRBV4-2 | NA | NA | TGTGCCAGCAGCCAGCGTCGCGGGGTAGGTTACGAGCAGTACTTC | CASSQRRGVGYEQYF
TRBJ1-5 | TRBV6-5 | NA | NA | TGTGCCAGCAGTACCGCTTCAGGGTCCAATCAGCCCCAGCATTTT | CASSTASGSNQPQHF
TRBJ2-2 | TRBV7-3 | NA | NA | TGTGCCAGCAGCTTAATTAGCGGCACCGGGGAGCTGTTTTTT | CASSLISGTGELFF
TRBJ2-1 | TRBV27 | NA | NA | TGTGCCAGCAGTGCCAAAGGGGCCCAGTTCTTC | CASSAKGAQFF
TRBJ1-5 | TRBV6-5 | NA | TRBD1 | TGTGCCAGCAGTTACTCTGGGACAGGGTTAGTTCAGCCCCAGCATTTT | CASSYSGTGLVQPQHF
TRBJ2-7 | TRBV28 | NA | NA | TGTGCCAGCATCCACAATTACGAGCAGTACTTC | CASIHNYEQYF
TRBJ1-2 | TRBV11-3 | NA | NA | TGTGCCAGCAGCTTAGAGAGCTATGGCTACACCTTC | CASSLESYGYTF
TRBJ2-1 | TRBV28 | NA | TRBD1 | TGTGCCAGCAGTTTATCCGGGACAGGGGGCCATGAGCAGTTCTTC | CASSLSGTGGHEQFF
TRBJ2-7 | TRBV30 | NA | NA | TGTGCCTGGAGTGTTCTCCTCCAGTCGGGGGAGCAGTACTTC | CAWSVLLQSGEQYF
TRBJ1-2 | TRBV7-9 | NA | NA | TGTGCCAGCAGCTACTTACAGGGTGGCTACACCTTC | CASSYLQGGYTF
TRBJ2-1 | TRBV19 | NA | NA | TGTGCCAGTAGTAGGATCGGGGTCGGGTACGATGAGCAGTTCTTC | CASSRIGVGYDEQFF
TRBJ2-3 | TRBV5-5 | NA | TRBD2 | TGTGCCAGCAGCCACGGACTAGCGGGAGTCACAGATACGCAGTATTTT | CASSHGLAGVTDTQYF
TRBJ2-2 | TRBV7-9 | once | TRBD2 | TGTGCCAGCAGCTTATCGGAACTAGCGGATACCGGGGAGCTGTTTTTT | CASSLSELADTGELFF
TRBJ1-2 | TRBV27 | once | NA | TGTGCCAGCAGCCTAAGCGGGGGCTGGGACTATGGCTACACCTTC | CASSLSGGWDYGYTF
TRBJ1-1 | TRBV2 | NA | TRBD1 | TGTGCCAGCAGTATCCAGGGGGCGATGAACACTGAAGCTTTCTTT | CASSIQGAMNTEAFF
TRBJ2-1 | TRBV4-1 | NA | TRBD2 | TGCGCCAGCAGCCAAGGACTAGCGGCCTACAATGAGCAGTTCTTC | CASSQGLAAYNEQFF
TRBJ2-3 | TRBV5-4 | NA | NA | TGTGCCAGCAGCTTGGCCCGGGAAGATACGCAGTATTTT | CASSLAREDTQYF
TRBJ1-6 | TRBV30 | NA | NA | TGTGCCTGGAGTCCGGGACACATAAATTCACCCCTCCACTTT | CAWSPGHINSPLHF
TRBJ2-4 | TRBV5-1 | NA | TRBD1 | TGCGCCAGTAGACTCCAGGGGGCGAAAAACATTCAGTACTTC | CASRLQGAKNIQYF
TRBJ1-6 | TRBV6-5 | few | NA | TGTGCCAGCAGTTTCCTTCAGGGGCTCAATTCACCCCTCCACTTT | CASSFLQGLNSPLHF
TRBJ1-2 | TRBV5-8 | NA | NA | TGTGCCAGCAGCCGCCGGGGAGGGTGGAAGGATGGCTACACCTTC | CASSRRGGWKDGYTF
TRBJ2-5 | TRBV6-5 | NA | TRBD1 | TGTGCCAGTCGGGACAGGGTACATGAGACCCAGTACTTC | CASRDRVHETQYF
TRBJ1-2 | TRBV29-1 | NA | NA | TGCAGCGTCGGAGGGATTAACTATGGCTACACCTTC | CSVGGINYGYTF
TRBJ2-2 | TRBV6-5 | NA | TRBD1 | TGTGCCAGCAGTTACTCTGGACAGGGGGGCCCCGGGGAGCTGTTTTTT | CASSYSGQGGPGELFF
TRBJ2-2 | TRBV12-3/TRBV12-4 | NA | NA | TGTGCCAGCAGTTTTGAGGGTACCGGGGAGCTGTTTTTT | CASSFEGTGELFF
TRBJ1-5 | TRBV2 | NA | NA | TGTGCCAGCAGTGAAGAGACGGGTCCTCGGCCCCAGCATTTT | CASSEETGPRPQHF